The 27 T cell receptor beta chains given below trace back to one sample, sequenced in a study of T cell repertoires in cytomegalovirus infection. TCRdb re-derived calls from the reads in MiXCR, one entry per CDR3 protein. This table has 570,000 or so distinct CDR3 sequences, almost 40% appearing once. No antigens are known for them. This material consisted of cultured PBMCs, taken from culture after CMV antigen stimulation. All receptors come from a human donor in good health (CMV status not recorded). Some clones in this sample may be carry-over from other donors' samples.

The V gene is TRBV7-6, the J gene TRBJ2-7; 8 bases align to TRBD1. The CDR3 has 15 amino acids. Germline lookup yields CDR1 SGHVS and CDR2 FNYEAQ. Trimming took 2 bases from V and 5 from J; bases not matched to a gene: 8. This CDR3 reads CASSLTRQGADEQYF. CDR3 in DNA: TGTGCCAGCAGCTTAACTCGCCAGGGGGCTGACGAGCAGTACTTC. The full variable domain, its missing parts supplied by reference TRBV7-6 and TRBJ2-7, is GAGVSQSPRYKVTKRGQDVALRCDPISGHVSLYWYRQALGQGPEFLTYFNYEAQQDKSGLPNDRFSAERPEGSISTLTIQRTEQRDSAMYRCASSLTRQGADEQYFGPGTRLTVT.

The rearrangement joins TRBV2 to TRBJ2-6, with D uncertain. The V end was cut by 3 bases, the J end by 1 base, with 4 bases between. Germline assignment: CDR1 SNHLY and CDR2 FYNNEI. The CDR3 loop spans 14 amino acids. The CDR3 coding sequence is TGTGCCAGCAGTGACCGATCTGGGGCCAACGTCCTGACTTTC. It encodes CASSDRSGANVLTF.

This clonotype was counted between two and nine times. The chain combines TRBV2 with TRBJ2-3; D unclear. The length of the CDR3 is 13 residues. CDR1 and CDR2 (germline): SNHLY, FYNNEI. Trimming shortened V by 7 bases and J by 2 bases, and 10 bases separated the two germline ends. The CDR3 DNA is TGTGCCAGCAAATGGGGTTACACAGATACGCAGTATTTT. Translation: CASKWGYTDTQYF.

The chain is built from TRBV7-2 and TRBJ2-1; 11 nucleotides line up with TRBD2. The length of the CDR3 is 15 residues. The junction had 6 bases not matched to a gene; V was cut back by 5 bases and J by 6 bases. From germline, CDR1 is SGHTA and CDR2 FQGNSA. The CDR3 protein is CASSLSGGDPNEQFF. The DNA of the CDR3 is TGTGCCAGCAGCCTTAGCGGGGGGGACCCCAATGAGCAGTTCTTC. The variable domain in full, with the rest retrieved from reference TRBV7-2 and TRBJ2-1, is GAGVSQSPSNKVTEKGKDVELRCDPISGHTALYWYRQSLGQGLEFLIYFQGNSAPDKSGLPSDRFSAERTGGSVSTLTIQRTQQEDSAVYLCASSLSGGDPNEQFFGPGTRLTVL.

V usage is TRBV23-1 and J usage is TRBJ2-1; a weak D match, TRBD2 (5 bases). TRBV23-1 is reported as an ORF; its role is uncertain. Deletions cut 6 bases from V and 0 bases from J, with 18 bases between. CDR3 size: 17 residues. CDR3 in DNA: TGCGCCAGCAGGCGCAACACCCCTAGCCCCTCCTACAATGAGCAGTTCTTC. This translates into CASRRNTPSPSYNEQFF.

The chain carries TRBV7-2 and TRBJ2-7; 10 bases align to TRBD2. The CDR3 spans 16 residues. V was clipped by 1 base and J by 2 bases; unmatched bases: 5. Germline V gives CDR1 SGHTA, CDR2 FQGNSA. As DNA, the CDR3 is TGTGCCAGCAGCTTAGGGCTAGCGGGGGTAACCTACGAGCAGTACTTC. Protein product: CASSLGLAGVTYEQYF.

The chain links TRBV7-6 to TRBJ1-2; D is undetermined. Trimming removed 1 base from V and 4 bases from J, with 13 bases in between. This CDR3 spans 15 amino acids. Germline CDR1 reads SGHVS; CDR2 reads FNYEAQ. The CDR3 sequence: CASSLVKGDFYGYTF. CDR3 DNA sequence: TGTGCCAGCAGCTTAGTGAAGGGCGACTTCTATGGCTACACCTTC.

The chain recombines TRBV20-1 with TRBJ2-5; maybe TRBD2 (7 bases). Trimming pared 5 bases from V and 9 bases from J, leaving 22 bases between. The germline V gene encodes CDR1 DFQATT and CDR2 SNEGSKA (reference sequence). The CDR3 has 14 residues. CDR3 DNA sequence: TGCAGTGCTCCCACTAGCGACCTAAAGGGGGCCCAGTACTTC. The encoded protein is CSAPTSDLKGAQYF.

CDR3 sequence (DNA): TGTGCCAGCAGTTTACAAGGGGGCAGTTATCAGCCCCAGCATTTT. Its translation: CASSLQGGSYQPQHF. The rearrangement joins TRBV12-3 or TRBV12-4 to TRBJ1-5, with 7 bases lining up with TRBD1. Trimming took 2 bases from V and 5 from J; bases not matched to a gene: 6. The CDR3 sequence is 15 residues long.

This clonotype was counted only a few times. The chain links TRBV7-2 to TRBJ1-3, with TRBD1 identical over 7 bases. Germline V gene sequence: CDR1 SGHTA, CDR2 FQGNSA. The J segment lost 0 bases and the V segment lost 5 bases, leaving 7 bases of the junction unmatched. The CDR3 is made up of 16 amino acids. CDR3 amino acids: CASSVPGQHSGNTIYF. The CDR3 nucleotides read TGTGCCAGCAGCGTACCGGGACAGCACTCTGGAAACACCATATATTTT.

The V call is TRBV7-8, the J call TRBJ2-1; 8 bases align to TRBD2. The CDR3 has 13 amino acids. Germline V gene sequence: CDR1 SGHVS, CDR2 FQNEAQ. V was pared by 11 bases and J by 4 bases, with 7 bases of the junction left unmatched. The CDR3 DNA reads TGTGCCGGGTCGGGGGGGGGGTACAATGAGCAGTTCTTC. This gives the protein CAGSGGGYNEQFF. Complete variable domain (other parts from reference TRBV7-8 and TRBJ2-1): GAGVSQSPRYKVAKRGQDVALRCDPISGHVSLFWYQQALGQGPEFLTYFQNEAQLDKSGLPSDRFFAERPEGSVSTLKIQRTQQEDSAVYLCAGSGGGYNEQFFGPGTRLTVL.

The chain couples TRBV3-1 to TRBJ2-3, with unresolved D. Trimming pared 0 bases from V and 10 bases from J, leaving 11 bases between. Germline V gene data show CDR1 as LGHDT and CDR2 as YNNKEL (reference sequence). The CDR3 totals 13 residues. The CDR3, as DNA: TGTGCCAGCAGCCAAGATCGGTCCAGTCCGCAGTATTTT. Its translation is CASSQDRSSPQYF.

This chain uses TRBV7-2 with TRBJ2-7; D is unclear. Germline values: CDR1 SGHTA, CDR2 FQGNSA. V gave up 5 bases and J gave up 5 bases, with 16 bases separating them. The CDR3 sequence is 14 residues long. CDR3 residues: CASSPIQTWNEQYF. The CDR3 region has the DNA TGTGCCAGCAGCCCGATCCAGACATGGAACGAGCAGTACTTC.

In this sample, this clonotype turned up many times. J is TRBJ2-1 and V is TRBV7-2, with TRBD1 as a possible D gene (6 bases). This CDR3 has 13 residues. CDR1 is SGHTA and CDR2 is FQGNSA in the germline V gene. V was shortened by 3 bases and J by 4 bases, with 7 bases between the two germline ends. CDR3 protein: CASSLGHYNEQFF. The CDR3 DNA follows: TGTGCCAGCAGCTTGGGACATTACAATGAGCAGTTCTTC.

In this sample, this clonotype turned up many times. The V and J genes are TRBV7-2 and TRBJ1-2; 8 bases map to TRBD1. The CDR3 contains 16 residues. Looked up from germline, CDR1 is SGHTA and CDR2 is FQGNSA. The trim removed 5 bases at V and 3 bases at J, leaving 11 bases unmatched. The chain's CDR3 is CASSNRYGTGDYGYTF. In DNA form, the CDR3 reads TGTGCCAGCAGCAACCGATACGGGACAGGCGACTATGGCTACACCTTC.

The chain recombines TRBV25-1 with TRBJ2-3; no reliable D call. The CDR3 runs 15 residues. Per germline, CDR1 MGHDK and CDR2 SYGVNS. Trimming cost V 0 bases and J 6 bases, with 13 bases left between them. Written as DNA, the CDR3 is TGTGCCAGCAGTGAATATGGCCCGGTCGCGGATACGCAGTATTTT. This encodes CASSEYGPVADTQYF.

The gene calls are TRBV29-1 and TRBJ2-6; D is uncertain. CDR3 length: 11 amino acids. CDR1 is SQVTM and CDR2 is ANQGSEA in the germline V gene. This CDR3 is CRISGANVLTF. Here the CDR3 DNA reads TGCAGAATCTCTGGGGCCAACGTCCTGACTTTC.

The table lists this clonotype with a few counts. The chain combines TRBV7-8 with TRBJ2-3, with D uncertain. Germline loops: CDR1 SGHVS, CDR2 FQNEAQ. The V end lost 7 bases, the J end lost 3 bases, and 11 bases lay between the germline ends. The CDR3 length is 13 residues. The CDR3 nucleotides are TGTGCCAGCAAATTAACCGGGACAGATACGCAGTATTTT. This encodes CASKLTGTDTQYF.

This clonotype was observed at least ten times. The rearrangement joins TRBV7-8 to TRBJ2-1, with TRBD1 identical over 7 bases. The CDR3 loop spans 15 amino acids. V lost 4 bases, J lost 13 bases, and 16 bases stayed unmatched. Germline loops: CDR1 SGHVS, CDR2 FQNEAQ. DNA for the CDR3: TGTGCCAGCAGCTCGCGCCGGGACAGACCAACTACCCAGTTCTTC. Protein sequence: CASSSRRDRPTTQFF.

The CDR3 spells CASSFSGGRAPYNEQFF. The CDR3 DNA follows: TGTGCCAGCAGCTTCTCCGGCGGGAGGGCCCCCTACAATGAGCAGTTCTTC. The chain couples TRBV7-6 to TRBJ2-1; 9 nucleotides agree with TRBD2. Germline CDR1 reads SGHVS; CDR2 reads FNYEAQ. Trimming removed 3 bases from V and 2 bases from J; junction bases left unmatched: 8. The CDR3 length is 17 residues.

This rearrangement joins TRBV20-1 to TRBJ1-4, with D unclear. The CDR3 loop spans 13 amino acids. V was cut by 4 bases and J by 0 bases, with 6 bases left in between. Per the germline V gene, CDR1 is DFQATT and CDR2 is SNEGSKA (reference sequence). The CDR3 spells CSAKIATNEKLFF. The CDR3 bases are TGCAGTGCTAAAATTGCAACTAATGAAAAACTGTTTTTT.

V usage is TRBV12-5 and J usage is TRBJ1-5, with TRBD1 identical over 7 bases. The CDR3 runs to 18 residues. The V segment lost 1 base and the J segment 0 bases; nucleotides outside the gene matches: 9. Germline V lookup: CDR1 LGHNT, CDR2 FRNRAP. Here the CDR3 DNA reads TGTGCTAGTGGTTTGGCATCAAAGACAGGGAATAGCAATCAGCCCCAGCATTTT. This translates into CASGLASKTGNSNQPQHF.

The chain recombines TRBV7-9 with TRBJ2-7, with unresolved D. Germline CDR1 SEHNR, CDR2 FQNEAQ (reference sequence). This CDR3 contains 15 residues. V was trimmed by 4 bases and J by 3 bases, leaving 16 bases between them. The CDR3 sequence is CASSSKVGTNYEQYF. CDR3 bases: TGTGCCAGCAGCTCGAAAGTGGGCACTAACTACGAGCAGTACTTC.

This rearrangement joins TRBV20-1 to TRBJ1-4; 9 bases align to TRBD1. Germline V lookup: CDR1 DFQATT, CDR2 SNEGSKA (reference sequence). V was clipped by 5 bases and J by 1 base; unmatched bases: 2. This CDR3 is built from 14 residues. The CDR3 reads CSAVDRGTNEKLFF. In DNA, the CDR3 is TGCAGTGCTGTGGACAGGGGAACTAATGAAAAACTGTTTTTT.

The V and J genes are TRBV20-1 and TRBJ2-5; 11 bases align to TRBD2. This CDR3 is built from 16 residues. The V and J ends lost 0 bases and 4 bases, in that order; junction bases with no gene match: 7. Germline CDR1 is DFQATT and CDR2 is SNEGSKA (reference sequence). The CDR3 spells CSARDKIAGGRETQYF. The DNA for the CDR3 is TGCAGTGCTAGAGATAAGATAGCGGGGGGGCGAGAGACCCAGTACTTC.

This sequence joins TRBV12-3 or TRBV12-4 and TRBJ1-5, with D maybe TRBD1 (6 bases). CDR3 size: 14 residues. Trimming left V 7 bases short and J 0 bases short, with 10 bases between. The CDR3 sequence is CASIRGGSNQPQHF. The CDR3 DNA sequence: TGTGCCAGCATCAGGGGCGGTAGCAATCAGCCCCAGCATTTT.

The rearrangement links TRBV5-6 to TRBJ1-2, with D tentatively TRBD1 (5 bases). Trimming removed 7 bases from V and 6 bases from J, with 16 bases in between. Germline-derived CDR1 and CDR2 are SGHDT and YYEEEE. The CDR3 has 13 amino acids. In DNA form, the CDR3 reads TGTGCCAGCTCTCGACGGGGGTCTAATGGCTACACCTTC. Amino acid sequence: CASSRRGSNGYTF.